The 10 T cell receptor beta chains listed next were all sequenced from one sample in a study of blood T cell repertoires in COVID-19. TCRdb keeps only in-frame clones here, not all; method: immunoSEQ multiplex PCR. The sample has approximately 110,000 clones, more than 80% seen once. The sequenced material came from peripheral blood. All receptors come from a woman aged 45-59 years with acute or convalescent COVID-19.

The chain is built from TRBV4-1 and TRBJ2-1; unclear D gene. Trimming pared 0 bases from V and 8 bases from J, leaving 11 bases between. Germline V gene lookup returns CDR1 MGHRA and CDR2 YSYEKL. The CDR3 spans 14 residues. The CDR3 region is CASSQDQGSDEQFF. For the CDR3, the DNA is TGCGCCAGCAGCCAAGATCAAGGAAGCGATGAGCAGTTCTTC.

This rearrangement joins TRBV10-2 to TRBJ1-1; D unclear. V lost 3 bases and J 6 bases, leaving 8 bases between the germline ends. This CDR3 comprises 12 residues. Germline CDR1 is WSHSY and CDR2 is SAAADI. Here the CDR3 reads CASSDIEPEAFF. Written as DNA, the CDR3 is TGCGCCAGCAGTGATATAGAACCTGAAGCTTTCTTT.

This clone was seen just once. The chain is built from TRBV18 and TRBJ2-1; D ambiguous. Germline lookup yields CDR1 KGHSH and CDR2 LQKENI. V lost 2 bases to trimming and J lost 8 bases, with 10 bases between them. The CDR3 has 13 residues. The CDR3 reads CASSPVITHEQFF. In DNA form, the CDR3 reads TGTGCCAGCTCACCAGTAATTACACATGAGCAGTTCTTC.

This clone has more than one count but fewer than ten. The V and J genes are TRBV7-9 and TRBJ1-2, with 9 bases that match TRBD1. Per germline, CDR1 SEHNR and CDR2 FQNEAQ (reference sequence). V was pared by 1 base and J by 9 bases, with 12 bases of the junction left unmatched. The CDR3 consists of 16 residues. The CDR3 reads CASSLGGTGRSPRYTF. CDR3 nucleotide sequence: TGTGCCAGCAGCTTAGGGGGGACAGGGCGTTCTCCTCGCTACACCTTC.

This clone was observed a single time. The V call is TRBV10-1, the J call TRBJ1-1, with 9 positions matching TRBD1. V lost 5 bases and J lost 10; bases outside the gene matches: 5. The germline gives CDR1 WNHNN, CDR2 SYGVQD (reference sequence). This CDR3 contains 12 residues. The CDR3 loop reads CASSPGQGRAFF. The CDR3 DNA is TGCGCCAGCAGTCCGGGACAGGGAAGAGCTTTCTTT.

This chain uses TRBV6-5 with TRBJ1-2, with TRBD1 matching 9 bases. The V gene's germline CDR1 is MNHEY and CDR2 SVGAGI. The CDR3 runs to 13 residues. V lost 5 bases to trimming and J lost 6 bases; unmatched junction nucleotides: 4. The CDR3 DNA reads TGTGCCAGCAGTCGGGACAGGGAGGATGGCTACACCTTC. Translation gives CASSRDREDGYTF.

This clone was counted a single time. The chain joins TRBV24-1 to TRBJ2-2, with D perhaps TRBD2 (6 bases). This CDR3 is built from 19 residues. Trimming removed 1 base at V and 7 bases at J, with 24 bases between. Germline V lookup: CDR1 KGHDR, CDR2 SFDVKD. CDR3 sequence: CATSDLGPDRGIIGGELFF. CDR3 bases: TGTGCCACCAGTGATTTAGGCCCCGACCGGGGGATCATCGGCGGGGAGCTGTTTTTT.

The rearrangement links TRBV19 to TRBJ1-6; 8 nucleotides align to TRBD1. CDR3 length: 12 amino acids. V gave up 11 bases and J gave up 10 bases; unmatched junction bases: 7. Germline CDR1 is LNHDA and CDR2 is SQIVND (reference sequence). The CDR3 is CASGQGRSPLHF. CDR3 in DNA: TGTGCCTCTGGACAGGGACGATCACCCCTCCACTTT. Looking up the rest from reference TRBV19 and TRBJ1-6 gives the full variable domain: DGGITQSPKYLFRKEGQNVTLSCEQNLNHDAMYWYRQDPGQGLRLIYYSQIVNDFQKGDIAEGYSVSREKKESFPLTVTSAQKNPTAFYLCASGQGRSPLHFGNGTRLTVT.

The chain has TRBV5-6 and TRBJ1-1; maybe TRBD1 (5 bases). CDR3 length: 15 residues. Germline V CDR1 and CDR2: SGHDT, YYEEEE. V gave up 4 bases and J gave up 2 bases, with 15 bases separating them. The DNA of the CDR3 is TGTGCCAGCAGCACCCCCGGGGGGAAAAACACTGAAGCTTTCTTT. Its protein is CASSTPGGKNTEAFF. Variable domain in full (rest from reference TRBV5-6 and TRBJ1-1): DAGVTQSPTHLIKTRGQQVTLRCSPKSGHDTVSWYQQALGQGPQFIFQYYEEEERQRGNFPDRFSGHQFPNYSSELNVNALLLGDSALYLCASSTPGGKNTEAFFGQGTRLTVV.

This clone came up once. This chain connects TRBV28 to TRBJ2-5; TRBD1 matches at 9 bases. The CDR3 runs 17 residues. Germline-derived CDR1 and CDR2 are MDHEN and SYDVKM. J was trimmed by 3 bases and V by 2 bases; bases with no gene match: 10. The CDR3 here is CASSLKRQGVKKETQYF. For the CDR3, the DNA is TGTGCCAGCAGTTTAAAGAGACAGGGGGTAAAAAAAGAGACCCAGTACTTC.